Shown below are 12 T cell receptor beta chains from a single sample sequenced in a study of blood T cell repertoires in COVID-19. Sequenced by immunoSEQ multiplex PCR; TCRdb stores in-frame clones only, minus some. This table has around 130,000 clones, about 82% appearing once. The sequenced sample consisted of peripheral blood. The source of these receptors is a man aged 45-65 years with acute or convalescent COVID-19.

The chain has TRBV9 and TRBJ2-5; no reliable D call. V was shortened by 3 bases and J by 1 base, with 13 bases between the two germline ends. CDR3 length: 15 residues. Germline loops: CDR1 SGDLS, CDR2 YYNGEE. The CDR3 sequence: CASSGRHRTQETQYF. CDR3 nucleotide sequence: TGTGCCAGCAGCGGACGACACAGAACCCAAGAGACCCAGTACTTC. Filled out from reference TRBV9 and TRBJ2-5, the complete variable domain reads DSGVTQTPKHLITATGQRVTLRCSPRSGDLSVYWYQQSLDQGLQFLIQYYNGEERAKGNILERFSAQQFPDLHSELNLSSLELGDSALYFCASSGRHRTQETQYFGPGTRLLVL.

This clone was observed a few times. The V and J genes are TRBV29-1 and TRBJ2-5; 8 positions match TRBD1. J lost 4 bases, V lost 6 bases, and 4 bases had no gene match. Germline V lookup: CDR1 SQVTM, CDR2 ANQGSEA. The CDR3 loop spans 12 amino acids. As DNA, the CDR3 is TGCAGCGTCTACAGGGGGAGAGAGACCCAGTACTTC. It translates to CSVYRGRETQYF.

The rearrangement links TRBV9 to TRBJ1-3; a weak D match, TRBD1 (5 bases). Trimming cost V 0 bases and J 0 bases, with 16 bases left between them. Looked up from germline, CDR1 is SGDLS and CDR2 is YYNGEE. The length of the CDR3 is 18 residues. The CDR3 sequence is CASSVGRPGQLSGNTIYF. The CDR3 coding sequence is TGTGCCAGCAGCGTAGGCAGGCCAGGACAACTCTCTGGAAACACCATATATTTT.

The chain recombines TRBV14 with TRBJ1-2; D is perhaps TRBD1 (5 bases). CDR1 and CDR2 (germline): SGHDN, FVKESK. This CDR3 comprises 15 residues. V lost 5 bases and J 7 bases, leaving 20 bases between the germline ends. The CDR3 loop reads CASSVAVGVGSGYTF. CDR3 in DNA: TGTGCCAGCAGCGTCGCGGTAGGGGTCGGGAGTGGCTACACCTTC. The full variable domain, in which reference TRBV14 and TRBJ1-2 provide the parts outside the CDR3, is EAGVTQFPSHSVIEKGQTVTLRCDPISGHDNLYWYRRVMGKEIKFLLHFVKESKQDESGMPNNRFLAERTGGTYSTLKVQPAELEDSGVYFCASSVAVGVGSGYTFGSGTRLTVV.

About this clone: The junction and the germline gene differ at one end; a read error may be behind it. V is TRBV7-7 and J is TRBJ2-5; the D is unclear. Germline V lookup: CDR1 SSHAT, CDR2 FNYEAQ (reference sequence). CDR3 length: 14 residues. The CDR3 DNA reads TGTGCTAGCAGCTTAGGTGGGCAGGAAGAGACCCAGTACTTC. As protein: CASSLGGQEETQYF.

The chain combines TRBV19 with TRBJ2-3; 11 bases agree with TRBD2. Germline V gene lookup returns CDR1 LNHDA and CDR2 SQIVND (reference sequence). The V and J ends lost 3 bases and 8 bases, in that order; junction bases with no gene match: 10. The CDR3 covers 16 residues. CDR3 DNA sequence: TGTGCCAGTAGTATGATCGGGGTAGCGGGGGGGTCTACGCAGTATTTT. Translation: CASSMIGVAGGSTQYF.

The chain uses TRBV6-5 and TRBJ2-7; no definite D call. Trimming took off 2 bases at V and 2 bases at J, with 7 bases between the two ends. The germline CDR1 and CDR2 sequences are MNHEY and SVGAGI. The CDR3 is made up of 13 amino acids. DNA for the CDR3: TGTGCCAGCAGTTACGCTATTACCTACGAGCAGTACTTC. Translated, it gives CASSYAITYEQYF.

CDR3 in amino acids: CASSYSIVRGYTF. CDR3 nucleotide sequence: TGTGCCAGCAGTTACTCGATAGTGCGAGGCTACACCTTC. The chain couples TRBV6-5 to TRBJ1-2; D gene ambiguous. CDR3 length: 13 amino acids. The germline CDR1 and CDR2 sequences are MNHEY and SVGAGI. Trimming shortened V by 0 bases and J by 8 bases, and 10 bases separated the two germline ends.

This clone was observed a handful of times. This chain links TRBV19 with TRBJ1-2, with TRBD1 matching over 9 bases. J was trimmed by 8 bases and V by 10 bases; bases with no gene match: 8. This CDR3 spans 12 amino acids. Germline-derived CDR1 and CDR2 are LNHDA and SQIVND (reference sequence). Here the CDR3 DNA reads TGTGCCACGGACCGGGACAGGGACGGCTACACCTTC. Its protein product is CATDRDRDGYTF.

This chain links TRBV6-5 with TRBJ2-3; 8 bases are a match to TRBD2. The ends lost 2 bases at V and 4 bases at J; junction bases unmatched: 8. The CDR3 runs to 16 residues. Germline V gene data show CDR1 as MNHEY and CDR2 as SVGAGI. CDR3: CASSYIIAGRADTQYF. In DNA form, the CDR3 reads TGTGCCAGCAGTTACATTATAGCGGGGCGGGCAGATACGCAGTATTTT.

The CDR3 sequence is CASSRDSSYNEQFF. The CDR3 DNA sequence: TGCGCCAGCAGCCGAGACAGCTCCTACAATGAGCAGTTCTTC. The gene calls are TRBV5-1 and TRBJ2-1; TRBD1 is a possible D gene (5 bases). The CDR3 sequence is 14 residues long. Germline values: CDR1 SGHRS, CDR2 YFSETQ. V was trimmed by 4 bases and J by 0 bases, leaving 8 bases between them.

The gene calls are TRBV19 and TRBJ2-2; 8 bases map to TRBD2. From germline, CDR1 is LNHDA and CDR2 SQIVND (reference sequence). The length of the CDR3 is 15 residues. With V trimmed by 10 bases and J by 3 bases, 10 bases remained unmatched. The CDR3 sequence: CATRGRTSYTGELFF. The DNA of the CDR3 is TGTGCCACCCGCGGGAGGACTAGTTACACCGGGGAGCTGTTTTTT.